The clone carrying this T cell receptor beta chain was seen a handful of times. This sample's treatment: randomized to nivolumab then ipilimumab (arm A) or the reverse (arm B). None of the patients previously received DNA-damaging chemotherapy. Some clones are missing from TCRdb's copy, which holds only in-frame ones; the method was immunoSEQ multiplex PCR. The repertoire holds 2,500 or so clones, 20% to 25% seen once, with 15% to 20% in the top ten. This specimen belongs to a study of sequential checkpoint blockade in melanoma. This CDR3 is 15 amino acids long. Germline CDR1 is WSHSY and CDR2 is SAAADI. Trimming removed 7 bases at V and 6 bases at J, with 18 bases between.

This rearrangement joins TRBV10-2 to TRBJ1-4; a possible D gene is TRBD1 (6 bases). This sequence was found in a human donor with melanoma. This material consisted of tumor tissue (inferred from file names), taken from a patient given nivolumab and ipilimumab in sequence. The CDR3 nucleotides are TGCGCCAGCATTCGAGAAGCGGACAGCGATGAAAAACTGTTTTTT. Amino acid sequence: CASIREADSDEKLFF.